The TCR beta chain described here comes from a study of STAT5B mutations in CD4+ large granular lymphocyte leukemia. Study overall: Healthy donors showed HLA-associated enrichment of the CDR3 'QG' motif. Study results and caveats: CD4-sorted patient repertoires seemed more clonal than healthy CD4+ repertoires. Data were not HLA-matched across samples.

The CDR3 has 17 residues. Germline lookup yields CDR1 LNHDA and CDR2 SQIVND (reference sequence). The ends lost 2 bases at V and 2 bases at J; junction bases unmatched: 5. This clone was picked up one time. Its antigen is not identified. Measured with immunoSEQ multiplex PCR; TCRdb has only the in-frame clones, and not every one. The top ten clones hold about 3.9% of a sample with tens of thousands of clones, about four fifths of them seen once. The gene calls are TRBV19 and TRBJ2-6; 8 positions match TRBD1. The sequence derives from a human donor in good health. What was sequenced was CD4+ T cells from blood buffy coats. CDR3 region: CASSIRQGRTGANVLTF. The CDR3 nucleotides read TGTGCCAGTAGTATACGACAGGGGCGGACTGGGGCCAACGTCCTGACTTTC.